Listed below are T cell receptor beta chains from one sample, sequenced in a study of T cells in tuberculosis. Measured with immunoSEQ multiplex PCR; TCRdb has only the in-frame clones, and not every one. The sample holds about 58,000 clones, approximately 91% seen once. The specimen was CD1b-GMM tetramer-negative cells sorted from PBMCs. The receptor set was obtained from an adult woman with latent tuberculosis. Both conserved end residues are trimmed from each CDR3.

TRBV29-1	TRBJ1-1	SAIQGAMNTEAF
TRBV11-2	TRBJ1-1	ASSLGGVNTEAF
TRBV7-2	TRBJ2-5	ASSLTGPGAQY
TRBV6-1	TRBJ2-1	ASSEFSGGYNEQF
TRBV5-3	TRBJ2-7	ARSNRWRSSYEQY
TRBV7-7	TRBJ2-5	ASSSVGLADQETQY
TRBV2	TRBJ1-4	ASSEVNYNEKLF
TRBV7-2	TRBJ2-3	ASSRRSGADTDTQY
TRBV6-5	TRBJ1-2	ASSSGAGGNYGYT
TRBV20-1	TRBJ1-2	SASGVGGYT
TRBV5-1	TRBJ2-7	ASSLANRGGEQY
TRBV30	TRBJ2-1	AWSAGEQF
TRBV2	TRBJ2-7	ASRADTSYEQY
TRBV29-1	TRBJ1-1	SVESTGANTEAF
TRBV7-2	TRBJ2-7	ASSRGLSPGYEQY
TRBV30	TRBJ2-5	AWSVLAGALETQY
TRBV9	TRBJ2-7	ASSPDTYEQY
TRBV9	TRBJ2-1	ASSVDGTLNEQF
TRBV4-3	TRBJ2-7	ASSQDPPGAIDEQY
TRBV7-2	TRBJ2-7	ASSLSLAVSYEQY
TRBV21-1	TRBJ2-7	ASSKEPGPWDEQY
TRBV29-1	TRBJ1-3	SVEIPFAGNTIY